These 22 T cell receptor beta chains originate from one sample sequenced in a study of CD8+ T cells in alopecia areata. Described treatment: oral pan-JAK inhibitor, 5-10 mg twice daily. TCR sequencing used cDNA made by reverse transcription of extracted RNA. Assay: immunoSEQ multiplex PCR; the TCRdb copy retains only in-frame clones and omits some. Found here are a few hundred thousand clones, approximately 38% of them singletons; the top ten hold 0.48%. The sample was CD4+ T cells sorted from blood, taken at approximately week 30, from a patient treated with tofacitinib. These receptors were collected from a human donor with alopecia areata.

This clone was found a few times. The chain combines TRBV7-9 with TRBJ2-4, with unresolved D. This CDR3 has 15 amino acids. Germline assignment: CDR1 SEHNR and CDR2 FQNEAQ (reference sequence). Deletions cut 5 bases from V and 7 bases from J, with 18 bases between. CDR3 DNA sequence: TGTGCCAGCAGCCTACGAATAGGACCCGGGAACATTCAGTACTTC. Translating gives CASSLRIGPGNIQYF.

A few counts support this clone. The chain recombines TRBV6-5 with TRBJ2-7; D is tentatively TRBD1 or TRBD2 (7 bases each). V was pared by 6 bases and J by 6 bases, with 21 bases between. The CDR3 contains 15 residues. The germline V gene has CDR1 MNHEY and CDR2 SVGAGI. CDR3 protein: CASRSEGEGAGEQYF. CDR3 sequence (DNA): TGTGCCAGCAGATCCGAGGGGGAGGGGGCTGGCGAGCAGTACTTC.

The chain is built from TRBV5-4 and TRBJ2-5; TRBD1 agrees at 8 bases. Per germline, CDR1 SGHNT and CDR2 YYREEE (reference sequence). The V and J ends lost 2 bases and 2 bases, in that order; junction bases with no gene match: 8. CDR3 length: 16 amino acids. CDR3 residues: CASSFAGTGGQETQYF. The CDR3 nucleotides are TGTGCCAGCAGCTTCGCCGGGACAGGAGGGCAAGAGACCCAGTACTTC.

The V and J genes are TRBV6-5 and TRBJ1-4; perhaps TRBD1 as D (5 bases). The germline V gene has CDR1 MNHEY and CDR2 SVGAGI. The CDR3 sequence is 14 residues long. V lost 2 bases to trimming and J lost 8 bases, with 12 bases between them. The chain's CDR3 is CASSYGARGEKLFF. The DNA of the CDR3 is TGTGCCAGCAGTTACGGTGCCCGGGGCGAAAAACTGTTTTTT.

The chain combines TRBV27 with TRBJ2-7, with D perhaps matching TRBD1 (5 bases). There are 14 residues in the CDR3. In germline, CDR1 is MNHEY, CDR2 SMNVEV (reference sequence). Trimming stripped 0 bases from V and 6 bases from J, with 12 bases between. The CDR3 loop reads CASSLSGQGFEQYF. CDR3 DNA: TGTGCCAGCAGTTTATCTGGGCAGGGCTTCGAGCAGTACTTC.

This chain uses TRBV27 with TRBJ2-7; 10 bases align to TRBD2. V shed 2 bases and J 7 bases; nucleotides not matched to a gene: 14. In germline, CDR1 is MNHEY, CDR2 SMNVEV (reference sequence). The CDR3 consists of 17 residues. CDR3 bases: TGTGCCAGCAGTTTACCAGCGACCGGGACTAGCGTTCGGGAGCAGTACTTC. It specifies CASSLPATGTSVREQYF.

This clone has only a few counts. The chain carries TRBV5-1 and TRBJ2-7; maybe TRBD2 (6 bases). Trimming left V 4 bases short and J 0 bases short, with 11 bases between. The CDR3 has 14 residues. The germline CDR1 and CDR2 sequences are SGHRS and YFSETQ. Here the CDR3 reads CASSPDGSSYEQYF. CDR3 nucleotides: TGCGCCAGCAGCCCAGACGGGAGCTCCTACGAGCAGTACTTC.

The chain links TRBV6-5 to TRBJ2-7, with 7 bases fitting TRBD2. Germline V CDR1 and CDR2: MNHEY, SVGAGI. V lost 4 bases to trimming and J lost 7 bases; unmatched junction nucleotides: 10. The CDR3 runs 14 residues. The CDR3, as DNA: TGTGCCAGCAGTTTAGCGGGCGGTTCGATTGAGCAGTACTTC. It yields the protein CASSLAGGSIEQYF.

This clone was seen only a few times. The chain joins TRBV29-1 to TRBJ2-7; 8 nucleotides align to TRBD2. With 3 bases clipped from V and 7 bases from J, the junction kept 17 bases outside the gene matches. Germline loops: CDR1 SQVTM, CDR2 ANQGSEA. This CDR3 has 16 amino acids. CDR3 sequence reads: CSVDLAGTRGSMEQYF. CDR3 DNA: TGCAGCGTTGATCTGGCCGGGACTAGGGGCTCTATGGAGCAGTACTTC.

This clone was seen a few times. The chain employs TRBV6-1 and TRBJ1-2; a possible D gene is TRBD1 (5 bases). Germline V lookup: CDR1 MNHNS, CDR2 SASEGT. V gave up 7 bases and J gave up 2 bases, with 11 bases separating them. The CDR3 spans 13 residues. The CDR3 sequence: CASTSGGNYGYTF. As DNA, the CDR3 is TGTGCCAGCACCTCGGGGGGGAACTATGGCTACACCTTC.

This clone was detected a few times. CDR3 bases: TGTGCCAGCAGCGCGGCGACTAGCATTTCCTCAGATACGCAGTATTTT. This sequence encodes CASSAATSISSDTQYF. The chain recombines TRBV4-2 with TRBJ2-3; 7 bases are shared with TRBD2. This CDR3 has 16 residues. V was pared by 5 bases and J by 4 bases, with 12 bases of the junction left unmatched. Germline-derived CDR1 and CDR2 are LGHNA and YNFKEQ.

A note on this clone: The same CDR3 can be traced to other DNA sequences in this sample. The chain carries TRBV27 and TRBJ1-2, with unresolved D. CDR3 length equals 12 residues. V was trimmed by 5 bases and J by 5 bases, leaving 9 bases between them. Germline V gene lookup returns CDR1 MNHEY and CDR2 SMNVEV (reference sequence). Here the CDR3 reads CASSLSGYGYTF. Written as DNA, the CDR3 is TGTGCCAGCAGTCTCTCGGGATATGGCTACACCTTC.

V gene TRBV4-1 combines with J gene TRBJ2-5; maybe TRBD2 (6 bases). CDR3 length equals 15 residues. V lost 2 bases to trimming and J lost 7 bases, with 17 bases between them. CDR1 is MGHRA, CDR2 YSYEKL, per germline. The CDR3 bases are TGCGCCAGCAGCCAAACTAGGACGGGGGATGGGACCCAGTACTTC. Translation gives CASSQTRTGDGTQYF.

V gene TRBV7-8 combines with J gene TRBJ2-5; TRBD2 aligns across 8 bases. In germline, CDR1 is SGHVS, CDR2 FQNEAQ. This CDR3 has 14 residues. The ends lost 7 bases at V and 7 bases at J; junction bases unmatched: 11. CDR3 sequence: CASTPSRGLATQYF. Here the CDR3 DNA reads TGTGCCAGCACCCCGAGTAGAGGACTAGCGACCCAGTACTTC.

This clone was seen a few times. The rearrangement joins TRBV2 to TRBJ2-3, with 8 bases lining up with TRBD2. V shed 3 bases and J 3 bases; nucleotides not matched to a gene: 8. Germline V gene lookup returns CDR1 SNHLY and CDR2 FYNNEI. This CDR3 region has 16 residues. The CDR3 region is CASSDRRGLVTDTQYF. CDR3 bases: TGTGCCAGCAGTGATCGTCGGGGACTAGTGACAGATACGCAGTATTTT.

The rearrangement uses TRBV7-8 and TRBJ1-2; 10 nucleotides align to TRBD1. The germline V gene has CDR1 SGHVS and CDR2 FQNEAQ. The CDR3 has 17 residues. The V segment lost 5 bases and the J segment 0 bases; nucleotides outside the gene matches: 9. CDR3 amino acids: CASSPRQGARANYGYTF. The CDR3 nucleotides are TGTGCCAGCAGCCCACGACAGGGGGCAAGAGCTAACTATGGCTACACCTTC.

The V call is TRBV5-1, the J call TRBJ2-5; TRBD1 or TRBD2 may be the D gene (5 bases each). Germline-derived CDR1 and CDR2 are SGHRS and YFSETQ. The length of the CDR3 is 13 residues. The ends were cut back, 4 bases at V and 5 bases at J, with 12 bases in the middle. CDR3 loop: CASSQRGSETQYF. DNA for the CDR3: TGCGCCAGCAGCCAGAGGGGTTCGGAGACCCAGTACTTC. Combining the CDR3 with reference TRBV5-1 and TRBJ2-5 gives the whole variable domain KAGVTQTPRYLIKTRGQQVTLSCSPISGHRSVSWYQQTPGQGLQFLFEYFSETQRNKGNFPGRFSGRQFSNSRSEMNVSTLELGDSALYLCASSQRGSETQYFGPGTRLLVL.

The gene calls are TRBV29-1 and TRBJ1-2, with 7 bases identical to TRBD1. CDR3 size: 13 residues. The trim removed 6 bases at V and 5 bases at J, leaving 9 bases unmatched. The germline CDR1 and CDR2 sequences are SQVTM and ANQGSEA. This CDR3 is CSVVGQAEYGYTF. For the CDR3, the DNA is TGCAGCGTGGTCGGACAGGCCGAATATGGCTACACCTTC.

This chain connects TRBV7-8 to TRBJ1-1, with TRBD1 as a possible D gene (6 bases). The length of the CDR3 is 13 residues. CDR1 and CDR2 from the germline V gene are SGHVS and FQNEAQ. V dropped 5 bases and J dropped 7 bases, with 14 bases sitting between them. The CDR3 sequence: CASSQQGLGEAFF. The CDR3 nucleotides read TGTGCCAGCAGCCAGCAGGGGTTGGGTGAAGCTTTCTTT.

This clone appeared a few times. The gene calls are TRBV13 and TRBJ2-6; 8 bases match TRBD1. V gave up 0 bases and J gave up 0 bases; unmatched junction bases: 7. Looked up from germline, CDR1 is PRHDT and CDR2 is FYEKMQ (reference sequence). The CDR3 runs 19 residues. The CDR3, as DNA: TGTGCCAGCAGCTTAGGCCACTACAGGGGGGCCTCTGGGGCCAACGTCCTGACTTTC. Its translation: CASSLGHYRGASGANVLTF.

This clone showed up just once. The chain carries TRBV27 and TRBJ2-2, with 7 bases aligning to TRBD2. The J segment lost 1 base and the V segment lost 2 bases, leaving 10 bases of the junction unmatched. The CDR3 consists of 18 residues. From germline, CDR1 is MNHEY and CDR2 SMNVEV (reference sequence). CDR3 DNA sequence: TGTGCCAGCAGTTTAACCCCCCGGGGAGGGTTGAACACCGGGGAGCTGTTTTTT. This gives the protein CASSLTPRGGLNTGELFF.

The J gene is TRBJ2-1, the V gene TRBV7-9; the D is unclear. Germline loops: CDR1 SEHNR, CDR2 FQNEAQ (reference sequence). The CDR3 runs to 12 residues. Trimming took 1 base from V and 4 from J, leaving 2 bases between them. This chain's CDR3 is CASSLVYNEQFF. The CDR3 region has the DNA TGTGCCAGCAGCTTAGTGTACAATGAGCAGTTCTTC.